These 20 T cell receptor beta chains originate from one sample sequenced in a study of T cell responses to AZD1222 COVID-19 vaccine. Here immunoSEQ multiplex PCR was the method, and the copy in TCRdb shows in-frame clones only, minus some. Of over 55,000 clones listed, 65% to 80% are singletons. The sample was peripheral blood, taken 28 days after the second AZD1222 dose. The receptors come from an adult who received the AZD1222 COVID-19 vaccine.

The V call is TRBV19, the J call TRBJ1-2; no definite D call. The V end lost 5 bases, the J end lost 6 bases, and 13 bases lay between the germline ends. CDR1 and CDR2 (germline): LNHDA, SQIVND (reference sequence). This CDR3 is built from 13 residues. CDR3 sequence (DNA): TGTGCCAGTAGTTCCAGGTTTGTAGATGGCTACACCTTC. Protein product: CASSSRFVDGYTF.

This chain joins TRBV4-2 and TRBJ2-2; the D gene is possibly TRBD1 (6 bases). Germline assignment: CDR1 LGHNA and CDR2 YNFKEQ. The CDR3 is made up of 14 amino acids. V was trimmed by 4 bases and J by 5 bases, leaving 11 bases between them. DNA for the CDR3: TGTGCCAGCAGCCTCGGACAGCGAACCGGGGAGCTGTTTTTT. Protein: CASSLGQRTGELFF.

V and J are TRBV15 and TRBJ1-2, with 10 positions matching TRBD1. The CDR3 is 17 residues long. Per germline, CDR1 LNHNV and CDR2 YYDKDF (reference sequence). With V trimmed by 1 base and J by 4 bases, 9 bases remained unmatched. CDR3 residues: CATSRGGTGANSYGYTF. The CDR3, as DNA: TGTGCCACCAGCAGAGGAGGGACAGGGGCGAACTCCTATGGCTACACCTTC.

This sequence joins TRBV5-6 and TRBJ1-2; D is undetermined. From germline, CDR1 is SGHDT and CDR2 YYEEEE. The CDR3 loop spans 15 amino acids. The V end lost 0 bases, the J end lost 4 bases, and 13 bases lay between the germline ends. In DNA form, the CDR3 reads TGTGCCAGCAGCTTGGAAGTTCTTAAGAGCTATGGCTACACCTTC. This sequence encodes CASSLEVLKSYGYTF.

The rearrangement uses TRBV6-5 and TRBJ2-7, with 9 bases fitting TRBD2. In germline, CDR1 is MNHEY, CDR2 SVGAGI. The CDR3 totals 15 residues. Unmatched junction bases numbered 5, after V lost 2 bases and J lost 3 bases. The CDR3 spells CASSYLSGGDYEQYF. CDR3 bases: TGTGCCAGCAGTTACCTTAGCGGGGGAGACTACGAGCAGTACTTC.

The chain joins TRBV9 to TRBJ2-5, with TRBD2 matching 13 bases. The CDR3 is 17 residues long. V shed 4 bases and J 1 base; nucleotides not matched to a gene: 7. CDR1 and CDR2 (germline): SGDLS, YYNGEE. The CDR3 loop is CASSLGGLAGSQETQYF. CDR3 coding DNA: TGTGCCAGCAGCCTAGGGGGACTAGCGGGGAGCCAAGAGACCCAGTACTTC.

The chain uses TRBV7-9 and TRBJ2-7; weak D call: TRBD2 (5 bases). Trimming cost V 1 base and J 6 bases, with 22 bases left between them. The CDR3 consists of 17 residues. CDR1 and CDR2 from the germline V gene are SEHNR and FQNEAQ (reference sequence). The CDR3 region is CASSLGSGTTSGTEQYF. CDR3 bases: TGTGCCAGCAGCTTAGGGTCGGGAACTACGTCTGGCACCGAGCAGTACTTC.

The sample holds a few counts of this clone. The chain couples TRBV5-6 to TRBJ1-6, with 7 nucleotides matching TRBD1. CDR1 is SGHDT, CDR2 YYEEEE, per germline. Trimming took 0 bases from V and 10 from J; bases not matched to a gene: 10. The CDR3 is made up of 16 amino acids. The CDR3 sequence is CASSLGAGGVSSPLHF. In nucleotides, the CDR3 is TGTGCCAGCAGCTTGGGTGCAGGGGGGGTTAGCTCACCCCTCCACTTT.

The chain combines TRBV6-5 with TRBJ1-2; 9 bases are shared with TRBD1. The CDR3 sequence is 14 residues long. V was clipped by 10 bases and J by 2 bases; unmatched bases: 8. CDR1 MNHEY and CDR2 SVGAGI come from the germline V gene. The CDR3 loop is CATSYGTGNYGYTF. For the CDR3, the DNA is TGTGCCACCTCATATGGGACAGGGAACTATGGCTACACCTTC.

The rearrangement uses TRBV5-6 and TRBJ1-1; the D gene is possibly TRBD1 (5 bases). Trimming took 4 bases from V and 2 from J, leaving 12 bases between them. Germline CDR1 is SGHDT and CDR2 is YYEEEE. The CDR3 sequence is 14 residues long. The CDR3, as DNA: TGTGCCAGCAGCACCATCGGGGCCAACACTGAAGCTTTCTTT. Translated: CASSTIGANTEAFF.

The chain carries TRBV5-6 and TRBJ2-2, with a possible D match to TRBD1 (5 bases). CDR1 SGHDT and CDR2 YYEEEE come from the germline V gene. This CDR3 contains 13 residues. Trimming pared 0 bases from V and 10 bases from J, leaving 10 bases between. The CDR3 is CASSLGGREELFF. As DNA, the CDR3 is TGTGCCAGCAGCTTGGGGGGCAGGGAGGAGCTGTTTTTT.

The chain uses TRBV7-3 and TRBJ2-1; D is perhaps TRBD2 (7 bases). The CDR3 is 15 amino acids. The germline CDR1 and CDR2 sequences are SGHTA and FQGTGA. The V end was cut by 4 bases, the J end by 10 bases, with 20 bases between. This chain's CDR3 is CASSSRGAAHGEQFF. Here the CDR3 DNA reads TGTGCCAGCAGCTCCCGGGGGGCGGCCCATGGCGAGCAGTTCTTC.

The rearrangement links TRBV10-1 to TRBJ1-1; D uncertain. CDR3 size: 13 residues. The germline V gene encodes CDR1 WNHNN and CDR2 SYGVQD (reference sequence). V shed 4 bases and J shed 1 base, with 7 bases lying between them. CDR3 region: CASSVSGNTEAFF. CDR3 DNA: TGCGCCAGCAGTGTCTCGGGGAACACTGAAGCTTTCTTT.

The rearrangement uses TRBV6-2 or TRBV6-3 and TRBJ2-7, with 7 bases aligning to TRBD2. This CDR3 comprises 15 residues. J gave up 2 bases and V 0 bases, and 4 bases lay outside the gene matches. Germline V CDR1 and CDR2: MNHEY, SVGEGT. CDR3 coding DNA: TGTGCCAGCAGTTACTCGTCGGGGGGAACCTACGAGCAGTACTTC. This encodes CASSYSSGGTYEQYF.

This sequence joins TRBV2 and TRBJ2-5; 12 positions match TRBD2. The CDR3 has 14 residues. Looked up from germline, CDR1 is SNHLY and CDR2 is FYNNEI. V lost 6 bases, J lost 4 bases, and 3 bases stayed unmatched. This CDR3 is CASRPGLAGETQYF. CDR3 DNA: TGTGCCAGCAGACCGGGACTAGCGGGAGAGACCCAGTACTTC.

In DNA form, the CDR3 reads TGTGCCAGTAGTATAGATGGGGGGACTAGCGGAAACAATGAGCAGTTCTTC. Translation gives CASSIDGGTSGNNEQFF. The J gene is TRBJ2-1, the V gene TRBV19; the match to TRBD2 covers 11 bases. The junction had 6 bases not matched to a gene; V was cut back by 0 bases and J by 5 bases. CDR1 and CDR2 (germline): LNHDA, SQIVND (reference sequence). This CDR3 is built from 17 residues. Looking up the rest from reference TRBV19 and TRBJ2-1 gives the full variable domain: DGGITQSPKYLFRKEGQNVTLSCEQNLNHDAMYWYRQDPGQGLRLIYYSQIVNDFQKGDIAEGYSVSREKKESFPLTVTSAQKNPTAFYLCASSIDGGTSGNNEQFFGPGTRLTVL.

The V gene is TRBV9, the J gene TRBJ1-3; D not resolved. V was clipped by 4 bases and J by 4 bases, with 6 bases between them. The CDR3 totals 12 residues. Germline V gene data show CDR1 as SGDLS and CDR2 as YYNGEE. CDR3 residues: CASSLSGNTIYF. The CDR3 bases are TGTGCCAGCAGCCTCAGCGGAAACACCATATATTTT.

The J gene is TRBJ2-3, the V gene TRBV15; D remains unclear. The CDR3 contains 17 residues. Germline-derived CDR1 and CDR2 are LNHNV and YYDKDF (reference sequence). Trimming shortened V by 2 bases and J by 4 bases, and 19 bases separated the two germline ends. The CDR3 is CATSRSPPAGGADTQYF. CDR3 nucleotides: TGTGCCACCAGCAGATCCCCCCCCGCCGGCGGAGCAGATACGCAGTATTTT.

The count of this clone is one. The rearrangement joins TRBV7-8 to TRBJ2-2; 15 nucleotides align to TRBD2. The CDR3 is 18 amino acids. V lost 5 bases and J lost 6; bases outside the gene matches: 10. Germline V CDR1 and CDR2: SGHVS, FQNEAQ. The CDR3 sequence is CASSPRTSGGVFAGELFF. The CDR3 bases are TGTGCCAGCAGCCCTCGGACTAGCGGGGGGGTTTTTGCCGGGGAGCTGTTTTTT.

This clone has only one observation. This rearrangement joins TRBV10-3 to TRBJ1-4; a weak D match, TRBD1 (5 bases). Trimming removed 3 bases from V and 5 bases from J, with 13 bases in between. The CDR3 contains 15 residues. From germline, CDR1 is ENHRY and CDR2 SYGVKD. CDR3 region: CAISDSRGENEKLFF. For the CDR3, the DNA is TGTGCCATCAGTGATAGCAGAGGGGAGAATGAAAAACTGTTTTTT.